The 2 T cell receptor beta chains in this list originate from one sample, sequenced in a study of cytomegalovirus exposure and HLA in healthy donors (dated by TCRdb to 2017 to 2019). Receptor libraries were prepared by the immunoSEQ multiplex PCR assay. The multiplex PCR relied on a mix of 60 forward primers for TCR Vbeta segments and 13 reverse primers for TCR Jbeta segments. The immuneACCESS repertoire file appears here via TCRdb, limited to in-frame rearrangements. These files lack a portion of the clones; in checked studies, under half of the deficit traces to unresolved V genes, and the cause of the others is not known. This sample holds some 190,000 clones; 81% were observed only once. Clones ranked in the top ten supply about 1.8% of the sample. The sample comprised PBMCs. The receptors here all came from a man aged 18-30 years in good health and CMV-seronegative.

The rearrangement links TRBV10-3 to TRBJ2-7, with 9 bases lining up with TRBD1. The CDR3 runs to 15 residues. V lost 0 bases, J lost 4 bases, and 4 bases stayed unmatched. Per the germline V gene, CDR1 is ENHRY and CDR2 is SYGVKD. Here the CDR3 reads CAISESNRGRYEQYF. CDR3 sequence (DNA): TGTGCCATCAGTGAGTCGAACAGGGGGCGTTACGAGCAGTACTTC.

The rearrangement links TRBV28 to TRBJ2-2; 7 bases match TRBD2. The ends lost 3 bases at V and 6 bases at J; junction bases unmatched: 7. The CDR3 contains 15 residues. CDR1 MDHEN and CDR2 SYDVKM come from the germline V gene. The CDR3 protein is CASSFGGGSSGELFF. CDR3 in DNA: TGTGCCAGCAGTTTCGGGGGAGGGTCTTCCGGGGAGCTGTTTTTT. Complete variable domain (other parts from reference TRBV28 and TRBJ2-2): DVKVTQSSRYLVKRTGEKVFLECVQDMDHENMFWYRQDPGLGLRLIYFSYDVKMKEKGDIPEGYSVSREKKERFSLILESASTNQTSMYLCASSFGGGSSGELFFGEGSRLTVL.